The rows below give T cell receptor beta chains drawn from one sample of a study of control samples from healthy donors and cancer patients. Data came from immunoSEQ multiplex PCR; TCRdb stores just in-frame clones and leaves some out. The sample contains 150,000 to 200,000 clones, roughly 93% of which appear only once. Specimen: blood. The source of these receptors is a man aged 18 to 29 in good health. The CDR3 runs from the conserved cysteine through the conserved F or W. Each record gives: V gene, D gene, clone size, J gene, CDR3 protein, CDR3 DNA. A D gene is named only where the DNA matches it firmly. Some rows mark clone size as missing; the rest say once, few, many or name a class of expanded clone.

V gene: TRBV3-1/TRBV3-2; D gene: TRBD2; clone size: .; J gene: TRBJ2-3; CDR3 protein: CASSQDTASGGYTDTQYF; CDR3 DNA: TGTGCCAGCAGCCAAGATACCGCTAGCGGGGGGTACACAGATACGCAGTATTTT
V gene: TRBV18; D gene: .; clone size: .; J gene: TRBJ1-2; CDR3 protein: CASSPGQGGPYGYTF; CDR3 DNA: TGTGCCAGCTCACCGGGTCAGGGAGGCCCCTATGGCTACACCTTC
V gene: TRBV7-8; D gene: .; clone size: once; J gene: TRBJ2-1; CDR3 protein: CASSFSLADEQFF; CDR3 DNA: TGTGCCAGCAGCTTCTCACTGGCCGATGAGCAGTTCTTC
V gene: TRBV14; D gene: TRBD1; clone size: .; J gene: TRBJ1-1; CDR3 protein: CASSQEGDRSLMNTEAFF; CDR3 DNA: TGTGCCAGCAGCCAAGAGGGGGACAGAAGCCTAATGAACACTGAAGCTTTCTTT
V gene: TRBV6-2/TRBV6-3; D gene: .; clone size: .; J gene: TRBJ2-3; CDR3 protein: CASSSRLAHTDTQYF; CDR3 DNA: TGTGCCAGCAGCAGCCGCCTAGCCCACACAGATACGCAGTATTTT
V gene: TRBV28; D gene: .; clone size: .; J gene: TRBJ2-7; CDR3 protein: CASRYTLGEQYF; CDR3 DNA: TGTGCCAGCAGATACACGTTAGGCGAGCAGTACTTC
V gene: TRBV7-6; D gene: TRBD2; clone size: .; J gene: TRBJ2-2; CDR3 protein: CASSPRTSGGGNTGELFF; CDR3 DNA: TGTGCCAGCAGCCCCCGGACTAGCGGGGGGGGAAACACCGGGGAGCTGTTTTTT
V gene: TRBV7-8; D gene: TRBD1; clone size: few; J gene: TRBJ2-4; CDR3 protein: CASSQGQGLNIQYF; CDR3 DNA: TGTGCCAGCAGCCAGGGACAGGGGTTGAACATTCAGTACTTC
V gene: TRBV14; D gene: .; clone size: .; J gene: TRBJ1-1; CDR3 protein: CASSAARNTEAFF; CDR3 DNA: TGTGCCAGCAGCGCGGCCAGGAACACTGAAGCTTTCTTT
V gene: TRBV19; D gene: TRBD1; clone size: .; J gene: TRBJ1-1; CDR3 protein: CASSQGGRDTEAFF; CDR3 DNA: TGTGCCAGTAGTCAGGGGGGTAGAGACACTGAAGCTTTCTTT
V gene: TRBV11-2; D gene: TRBD1; clone size: .; J gene: TRBJ1-4; CDR3 protein: CASSGTGRTNEKLFF; CDR3 DNA: TGTGCCAGCAGCGGGACAGGGCGGACTAATGAAAAACTGTTTTTT
V gene: TRBV13; D gene: TRBD2; clone size: once; J gene: TRBJ2-3; CDR3 protein: CASRKWEGTRDTQYF; CDR3 DNA: TGTGCCAGCCGCAAATGGGAGGGGACTAGAGATACGCAGTATTTT
V gene: TRBV5-1; D gene: TRBD2; clone size: .; J gene: TRBJ2-3; CDR3 protein: CASYSGGRTDTQYF; CDR3 DNA: TGCGCCAGTTATAGCGGGGGAAGGACAGATACGCAGTATTTT
V gene: TRBV5-5; D gene: .; clone size: .; J gene: TRBJ1-2; CDR3 protein: CASSLAGKYGYTF; CDR3 DNA: TGTGCCAGCAGCTTGGCCGGGAAATATGGCTACACCTTC
V gene: TRBV15; D gene: .; clone size: .; J gene: TRBJ1-5; CDR3 protein: CATSRIKWSTQPQHF; CDR3 DNA: TGTGCCACCAGCAGAATCAAGTGGTCTACTCAGCCCCAGCATTTT
V gene: TRBV13; D gene: TRBD2; clone size: .; J gene: TRBJ2-7; CDR3 protein: CASSSGRAGFSYEQYF; CDR3 DNA: TGTGCCAGCAGCTCCGGAAGAGCGGGGTTCTCCTACGAGCAGTACTTC
V gene: TRBV4-1; D gene: .; clone size: .; J gene: TRBJ2-3; CDR3 protein: CASSQEGGAGTDTQYF; CDR3 DNA: TGCGCCAGCAGCCAAGAAGGAGGGGCGGGCACAGATACGCAGTATTTT